Below are 13 T cell receptor beta chains sequenced from a single sample in a study of T cells in tuberculosis. This table comes from immunoSEQ multiplex PCR, and its TCRdb copy is limited to in-frame clones, with some not included. The sample holds about 34,000 clones, more than 85% seen once. The sample comprised PBMCs. Receptors were obtained from a donor between 10 and 35 years old with latent tuberculosis or without tuberculosis infection.

This clone has only one observation. The chain links TRBV2 to TRBJ2-5; 8 bases agree with TRBD2. This CDR3 has 13 amino acids. Germline-derived CDR1 and CDR2 are SNHLY and FYNNEI. J lost 2 bases, V lost 8 bases, and 4 bases had no gene match. The CDR3 spells CASSRGGQETQYF. Here the CDR3 DNA reads TGTGCCAGCTCTCGGGGGGGGCAAGAGACCCAGTACTTC.

The V gene is TRBV2, the J gene TRBJ1-4; D might be TRBD1 (5 bases). V lost 6 bases and J lost 8, with 10 bases in between. The length of the CDR3 is 12 residues. CDR1 is SNHLY, CDR2 FYNNEI, per germline. The CDR3 here is CASSDPGEKLFF. The CDR3 DNA is TGTGCCAGCAGCGACCCAGGGGAAAAACTGTTTTTT.

The chain is built from TRBV5-5 and TRBJ1-3, with TRBD1 identical over 7 bases. Germline trimming cut 0 bases from V and 8 bases from J; bases unmatched to any gene: 5. The germline V gene encodes CDR1 SGHKS and CDR2 YYEKEE (reference sequence). The CDR3 runs 14 residues. The CDR3 DNA is TGTGCCAGCAGCTTGGAGGGGCAGGGGGACACCATATATTTT. Its protein product is CASSLEGQGDTIYF.

The chain combines TRBV5-4 with TRBJ2-3, with D tentatively TRBD1 (5 bases). Trimming took off 5 bases at V and 0 bases at J, with 10 bases between the two ends. The CDR3 spans 14 residues. Germline assignment: CDR1 SGHNT and CDR2 YYREEE (reference sequence). CDR3 sequence: CASRDSSSTDTQYF. In DNA, the CDR3 is TGTGCCAGCAGAGACAGCTCTAGCACAGATACGCAGTATTTT.

V is TRBV7-9 and J is TRBJ1-5, with D maybe TRBD1 (6 bases). The CDR3 runs to 14 residues. The V gene lost 5 bases and the J gene lost 4 bases, with 12 bases spanning the gap. Germline V gene data show CDR1 as SEHNR and CDR2 as FQNEAQ (reference sequence). The chain's CDR3 is CASSPDSLNQPQHF. The CDR3, as DNA: TGTGCCAGCAGCCCGGACAGTCTGAATCAGCCCCAGCATTTT. The full variable domain, with the rest looked up from reference TRBV7-9 and TRBJ1-5, is DTGVSQNPRHKITKRGQNVTFRCDPISEHNRLYWYRQTLGQGPEFLTYFQNEAQLEKSRLLSDRFSAERPKGSFSTLEIQRTEQGDSAMYLCASSPDSLNQPQHFGDGTRLSIL.

A few counts support this clone. The CDR3 DNA reads as TGTGCCAGCGGATTACAGGACCTTAGCACAGATACGCAGTATTTT. It translates to CASGLQDLSTDTQYF. The chain is built from TRBV9 and TRBJ2-3; D perhaps matches TRBD1 (5 bases). The CDR3 is 15 amino acids. CDR1 is SGDLS, CDR2 YYNGEE, per germline. The V end was cut by 7 bases, the J end by 0 bases, with 15 bases between.

The chain links TRBV28 to TRBJ1-4; 7 bases agree with TRBD1. CDR3 length equals 15 residues. The germline CDR1 and CDR2 sequences are MDHEN and SYDVKM. V shed 6 bases, J shed 7 bases, and the junction held 11 bases outside the gene matches. The CDR3: CASSSEQGFFEKLFF. DNA for the CDR3: TGTGCCAGCAGCTCCGAACAGGGGTTTTTTGAAAAACTGTTTTTT. The complete variable domain, with remaining parts taken from reference TRBV28 and TRBJ1-4, reads DVKVTQSSRYLVKRTGEKVFLECVQDMDHENMFWYRQDPGLGLRLIYFSYDVKMKEKGDIPEGYSVSREKKERFSLILESASTNQTSMYLCASSSEQGFFEKLFFGSGTQLSVL.

The chain combines TRBV28 with TRBJ1-3; 8 positions match TRBD1. This CDR3 comprises 16 residues. The V gene's germline CDR1 is MDHEN and CDR2 SYDVKM. The V and J ends lost 1 base and 4 bases, in that order; junction bases with no gene match: 6. CDR3 coding DNA: TGTGCCAGCAGTTTATCGCAGGGGGCTGGAGGAAACACCATATATTTT. Its translation is CASSLSQGAGGNTIYF.

This clone was found once. The chain links TRBV27 to TRBJ2-7; 9 bases line up with TRBD1. The germline gives CDR1 MNHEY, CDR2 SMNVEV (reference sequence). The V segment lost 3 bases and the J segment 4 bases; nucleotides outside the gene matches: 7. There are 15 residues in the CDR3. For the CDR3, the DNA is TGTGCCAGCAGTTTCCCCGGGACAGGGAGGTACGAGCAGTACTTC. Translating it yields CASSFPGTGRYEQYF.

The chain combines TRBV11-2 with TRBJ1-1, with D possibly TRBD1 on 6 matching bases. This CDR3 has 14 residues. Trimming took 6 bases from V and 1 from J, leaving 12 bases between them. Germline V gene sequence: CDR1 SGHAT, CDR2 FQNNGV. This CDR3 reads CASRQTGKNTEAFF. DNA of the CDR3: TGTGCCAGCAGACAAACAGGGAAGAACACTGAAGCTTTCTTT.

This chain joins TRBV7-9 and TRBJ1-1; D ambiguous. The CDR3 sequence is 16 residues long. CDR1 and CDR2 from the germline V gene are SEHNR and FQNEAQ (reference sequence). V lost 0 bases and J 0 bases, leaving 11 bases between the germline ends. CDR3 in DNA: TGTGCCAGCAGCTTAGCAATTAGAGGAATGAACACTGAAGCTTTCTTT. It yields the protein CASSLAIRGMNTEAFF.

V and J are TRBV30 and TRBJ1-1; possibly TRBD1 for D (6 bases). The ends were cut back, 4 bases at V and 5 bases at J, with 14 bases in the middle. This CDR3 spans 13 amino acids. The germline gives CDR1 GTSNPN, CDR2 SVGIG (reference sequence). CDR3 loop: CAWTGAWGTEAFF. The CDR3 DNA follows: TGTGCCTGGACAGGGGCGTGGGGGACTGAAGCTTTCTTT. The full variable domain, with the rest looked up from reference TRBV30 and TRBJ1-1, is SQTIHQWPATLVQPVGSPLSLECTVEGTSNPNLYWYRQAAGRGLQLLFYSVGIGQISSEVPQNLSASRPQDRQFILSSKKLLLSDSGFYLCAWTGAWGTEAFFGQGTRLTVV.

This clone was counted once. The J gene is TRBJ2-7, the V gene TRBV7-9; no definite D call. This CDR3 is 13 amino acids long. The V gene's germline CDR1 is SEHNR and CDR2 FQNEAQ (reference sequence). Trimming shortened V by 2 bases and J by 1 base, and 6 bases separated the two germline ends. CDR3 amino acids: CASSLQASYEQYF. DNA for the CDR3: TGTGCCAGCAGCTTACAGGCGTCCTACGAGCAGTACTTC.